This T cell receptor (beta chain) derives from a study of T cell repertoires in cytomegalovirus infection. Study details: Carrying CMV and the relevant HLA type showed in public TCR beta signatures.

Each CDR3 protein gets one entry after TCRdb re-called the reads with MiXCR. This table holds approximately 200,000 distinct CDR3 sequences, about 28% found once. Findings and limits, study-wide: Dominant in the ex vivo response were TCR beta clonotypes restricted by HLA-C and specific for CMV. Accumulated public TCR beta family frequency recognized individuals carrying CMV together with the relevant HLA.

At least ten counts were recorded for this clonotype. The antigen remains unidentified. The sample was PBMCs. The clonotype comes from a human donor in good health (CMV status not recorded). Some clones in this sample may be carry-over from other donors' samples.

This chain's CDR3 is CSGGGPFTDTQYF. CDR3 bases: TGTTCGGGGGGAGGTCCTTTCACAGATACGCAGTATTTT. The gene calls are TRBV12-3 or TRBV12-4 and TRBJ2-3; 7 nucleotides align to TRBD2. The CDR3 has 13 amino acids.